The sample holds a few counts of the clone carrying this T cell receptor beta chain. The antigen remains undetermined. The data were obtained in a study of T-cell reconstitution after alpha-beta-depleted transplantation in children. Whole-study findings and limits: About two months after transplant, alpha-beta T cells reportedly came from several hundred expanded graft clones. Elevated TCRbeta diversity at day 60 was traced, in some patients, to surviving recipient T cells and thymic progenitors. One year post-transplant, T-cell counts and diversity were largely derived from T cells produced anew.

Unique molecular identifiers were incorporated during preparation of the TCRbeta library. TCRdb itself ran the PCR reads through MiXCR, one entry per CDR3 protein. The data show about 580,000 distinct CDR3 sequences, roughly a quarter seen once. The germline CDR1 and CDR2 sequences are MDHEN and SYDVKM. V lost 7 bases to trimming and J lost 6 bases, with 13 bases between them. This CDR3 has 13 residues. The sequencing used PBMCs, collected before TCRalphabeta/CD19-depleted stem cell transplant. The rearrangement links TRBV28 to TRBJ2-1; a possible D gene is TRBD2 (5 bases). The origin of this receptor is a boy less than two years old with Wiskott-Aldrich syndrome, due to receive a stem cell transplant. In DNA form, the CDR3 reads TGTGCCAGCAACCCCCTAGCTCCCAATGAGCAGTTCTTC. Its protein product is CASNPLAPNEQFF.